Included here is one T cell receptor (beta chain) sequence, with context. The CDR3 is 21 residues long. The V and J ends lost 0 bases and 1 base, in that order; junction bases with no gene match: 19. The data originate from a study of blood T cell repertoires in COVID-19. Study overall: The cDNA or gDNA used as material had been derived from T cells, B-cell-depleted T cells, or PBMCs.

TCRdb keeps only in-frame clones here, not all; method: immunoSEQ multiplex PCR. The profile shows roughly 41,000 clones, 88% of them singletons. The sample taken for sequencing was peripheral blood. V and J are TRBV6-7 and TRBJ2-3, with TRBD2 identical over 7 bases. TRBV6-7 is placed among ORFs of uncertain function. This TCR was recovered from a human donor in a cohort sampled during active COVID-19. CDR3 amino acids: CASSYSCITLFGRERTDTQYF. CDR3 coding DNA: TGTGCCAGCAGTTACTCTTGTATTACCTTATTTGGGCGGGAGCGCACAGATACGCAGTATTTT.